This T cell receptor (beta chain) was sequenced for a study of T cells in Graves' hyperthyroidism and ophthalmopathy. The V segment lost 5 bases and the J segment 6 bases; nucleotides outside the gene matches: 7. Germline V gene data show CDR1 as MNHEY and CDR2 as SMNVEV (reference sequence). This CDR3 comprises 16 residues. The investigators amplified TCR beta CDR3 regions from RNA transcripts. HTBI primers were employed in a first-round RT-PCR of the TCR CDR3. TCRdb processed the multiplex PCR reads anew with MiXCR; each CDR3 protein has one entry. Among under 350,000 distinct CDR3 sequences, around a fifth were seen once, and the ten largest hold less than 65%.

The chain has TRBV27 and TRBJ2-3; 14 nucleotides agree with TRBD2. Sequenced material: blood. The source is a woman in her forties or fifties with Graves' hyperthyroidism. CDR3 sequence: CASSLGTSGSRDTQYF. The CDR3 DNA is TGTGCCAGCAGTCTCGGGACTAGCGGGAGTCGGGATACGCAGTATTTT.